This TCR beta chain was profiled in a study of cytomegalovirus exposure and HLA in healthy donors. It was with 60 Vbeta and 13 Jbeta primers that the PCR ran. Clones were read by immunoSEQ multiplex PCR, and TCRdb kept only the in-frame ones, dropping some. The sample has about 130,000 clones, roughly three quarters seen once; the top ten hold around 2.9%. Germline loops: CDR1 SGHNT, CDR2 YYREEE (reference sequence). This CDR3 has 14 amino acids. Deletions cut 2 bases from V and 0 bases from J, with 3 bases between. V is TRBV5-4 and J is TRBJ1-6; D call uncertain. The specimen was PBMCs. The TCR sequence derives from a man aged 30-40 years in good health and CMV-seronegative. CDR3 nucleotide sequence: TGTGCCAGCAGCTTTAGCTCCTATAATTCACCCCTCCACTTT. This gives the protein CASSFSSYNSPLHF.